This T cell receptor (beta chain) was captured by sequencing in a study of response to subunit inactivated influenza vaccine. Findings and limits, study-wide: Authors proposed each seasonal influenza vaccination draws in few new T cells.

CDR3 size: 16 residues. Germline CDR1 reads SGHDT; CDR2 reads YYEEEE. The germline V and J ends were trimmed by 0 bases and 2 bases, with 13 bases remaining between them. TCRdb reprocessed the RT-PCR reads via MiXCR and lists one record per CDR3 protein. The table has under 950,000 distinct CDR3 sequences, about 20% seen once. This clonotype was detected only a few times. Its antigen is unidentified. Sequences were derived from PBMCs from blood, sampled 4 to 6 days after vaccination. V is TRBV5-6 and J is TRBJ2-3; TRBD2 is a possible D gene (6 bases). The TCR comes from a man aged 45 to 65 who received an inactivated influenza vaccine. Here the CDR3 reads CASSLGAGRITDTQYF. The CDR3, as DNA: TGTGCCAGCAGCTTGGGTGCGGGAAGGATCACAGATACGCAGTATTTT.